The text below deals with one T cell receptor beta chain. Germline values: CDR1 SGHTA, CDR2 FQGNSA. Deletions cut 6 bases from V and 7 bases from J, with 21 bases between. The length of the CDR3 is 15 residues. This record comes from a study of blood T cell repertoires in COVID-19. Before being deemed recovered, Cohort 3 donors had two negative PCRs, clearance, or symptom resolution. Per the study methods: Quantification of nucleated cells was approximated via reference gene primer amplification. TCRdb's table, derived via immunoSEQ multiplex PCR, lists solely in-frame clones and lacks some. For V, J and clone size, that table is used; D and trimming come from the DNA. This table holds approximately 220,000 clones, approximately 90% found once.

Source material: PBMCs or T cells enriched from blood (not recorded which). The V and J genes are TRBV7-2 and TRBJ1-2; D gene uncertain. The TCR originated in a man in his thirties or forties who had recovered from COVID-19. This chain's CDR3 is CASRSPAEVVAGYTF. The CDR3 nucleotides are TGTGCCAGCAGATCACCCGCGGAGGTTGTGGCTGGCTACACCTTC. The complete variable domain, with remaining parts taken from reference TRBV7-2 and TRBJ1-2, reads GAGVSQSPSNKVTEKGKDVELRCDPISGHTALYWYRQSLGQGLEFLIYFQGNSAPDKSGLPSDRFSAERTGGSVSTLTIQRTQQEDSAVYLCASRSPAEVVAGYTFGSGTRLTVV.